Sequencing of this T cell receptor beta chain was carried out in a study of regulatory T cells in long-lasting Graves disease. Trimming took 2 bases from V and 3 from J, leaving 5 bases between them. This CDR3 is 12 amino acids long. The table lists this clonotype with many counts. Libraries of TCR beta came from iRepertoire HTBI primers plus Arm-PCR of CDR3 regions. In TCRdb, the multiplex PCR reads were re-called with MiXCR into one record per CDR3 protein. The sample includes over 450,000 distinct CDR3 sequences, 12% of them seen just once. Sample time point: newly diagnosed GD, antithyroid drugs for less than 3 months. From PBMCs, RNA was extracted and then used to make the TCR library. The data also belong to a second study, concerning T cells in Graves' hyperthyroidism and ophthalmopathy. That study reports: Clinical symptoms, serum thyroxine and TRAb, thyroid ultrasound and orbital computed tomography were used for the diagnoses.

Here the sequenced sample was peripheral blood mononuclear cells (PBMCs), taken at new diagnosis, from a patient treated with antithyroid drugs. This chain uses TRBV12-3 or TRBV12-4 with TRBJ2-7; D is ambiguous. The sequence came from a woman aged 25 to 45 with Graves disease. CDR3 coding DNA: TGTGCCAGCAGTTTAATCGGCTACGAGCAGTACTTC. This sequence encodes CASSLIGYEQYF.